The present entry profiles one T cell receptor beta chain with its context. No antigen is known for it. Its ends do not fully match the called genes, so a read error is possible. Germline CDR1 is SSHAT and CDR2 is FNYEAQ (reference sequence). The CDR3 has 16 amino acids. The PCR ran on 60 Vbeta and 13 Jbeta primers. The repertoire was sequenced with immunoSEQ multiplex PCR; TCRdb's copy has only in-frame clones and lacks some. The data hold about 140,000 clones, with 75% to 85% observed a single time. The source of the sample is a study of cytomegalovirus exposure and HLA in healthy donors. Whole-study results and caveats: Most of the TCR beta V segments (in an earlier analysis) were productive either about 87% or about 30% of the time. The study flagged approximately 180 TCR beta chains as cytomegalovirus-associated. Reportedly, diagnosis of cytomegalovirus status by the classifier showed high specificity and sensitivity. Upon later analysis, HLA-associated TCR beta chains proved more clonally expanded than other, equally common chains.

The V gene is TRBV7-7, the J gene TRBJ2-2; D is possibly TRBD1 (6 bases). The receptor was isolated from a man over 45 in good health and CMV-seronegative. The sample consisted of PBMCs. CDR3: CASSPRQAPNTGELFF. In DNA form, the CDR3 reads TGTGCTAGCAGCCCGCGACAGGCCCCTAACACCGGGGAGCTGTTTTTT.